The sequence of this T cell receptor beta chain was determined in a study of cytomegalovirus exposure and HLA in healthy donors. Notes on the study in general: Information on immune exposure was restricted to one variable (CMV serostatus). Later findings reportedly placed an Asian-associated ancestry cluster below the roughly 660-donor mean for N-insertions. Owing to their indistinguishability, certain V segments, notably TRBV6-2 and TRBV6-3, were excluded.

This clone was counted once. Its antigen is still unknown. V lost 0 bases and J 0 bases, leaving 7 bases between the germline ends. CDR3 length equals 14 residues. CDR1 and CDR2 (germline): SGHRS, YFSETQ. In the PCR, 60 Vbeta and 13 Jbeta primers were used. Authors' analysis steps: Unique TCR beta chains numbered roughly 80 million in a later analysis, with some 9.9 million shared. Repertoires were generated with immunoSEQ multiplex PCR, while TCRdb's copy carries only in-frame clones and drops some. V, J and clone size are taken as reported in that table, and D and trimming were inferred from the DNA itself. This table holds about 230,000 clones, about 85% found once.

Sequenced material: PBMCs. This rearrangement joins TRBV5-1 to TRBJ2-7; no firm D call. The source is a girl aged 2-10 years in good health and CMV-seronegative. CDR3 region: CASSLDSSSYEQYF. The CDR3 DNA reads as TGCGCCAGCAGCTTGGACAGTAGCTCCTACGAGCAGTACTTC.